Given below is one TCR beta chain in context. The source of the sample is a study of cytotoxic CD8 clonotypes in ibrutinib-treated CLL. CDR3 length: 13 residues. The sequencing depth, 1 in 200,000 to 1 in 1 million T cells, was the target. The repertoire was sequenced with immunoSEQ multiplex PCR; TCRdb's copy has only in-frame clones and lacks some. The sample includes around 330,000 clones, roughly two thirds of them seen just once. The sequenced sample was PBMCs, obtained after 36 months of ibrutinib treatment. This receptor was identified in a human donor with chronic lymphocytic leukemia. The chain uses TRBV21-1 and TRBJ1-5; TRBD1, the D gene given by the table, was not confirmed from the DNA. TRBV21-1 is a documented pseudogene. The CDR3 sequence: CASRTTGNQPQHF. Written as DNA, the CDR3 is TGTGCCAGCAGAACTACAGGGAATCAGCCCCAGCATTTT.